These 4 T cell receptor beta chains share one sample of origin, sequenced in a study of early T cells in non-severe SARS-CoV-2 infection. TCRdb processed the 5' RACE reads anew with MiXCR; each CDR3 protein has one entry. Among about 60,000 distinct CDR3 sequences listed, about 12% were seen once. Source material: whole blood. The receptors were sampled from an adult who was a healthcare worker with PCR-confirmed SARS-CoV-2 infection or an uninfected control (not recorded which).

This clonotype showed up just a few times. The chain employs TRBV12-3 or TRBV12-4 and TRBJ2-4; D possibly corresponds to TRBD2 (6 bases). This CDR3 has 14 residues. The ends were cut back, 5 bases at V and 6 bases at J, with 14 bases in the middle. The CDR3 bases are TGTGCCAGCAGTAGCAGCCGGGGGACAAACATTCAGTACTTC. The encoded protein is CASSSSRGTNIQYF.

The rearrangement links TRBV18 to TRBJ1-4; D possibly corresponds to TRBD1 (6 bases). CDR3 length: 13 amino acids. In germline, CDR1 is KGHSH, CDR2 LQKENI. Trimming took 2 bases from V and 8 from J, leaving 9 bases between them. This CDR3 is CASSPRTEEKLFF. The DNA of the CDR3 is TGTGCCAGCTCACCAAGGACAGAGGAAAAACTGTTTTTT.

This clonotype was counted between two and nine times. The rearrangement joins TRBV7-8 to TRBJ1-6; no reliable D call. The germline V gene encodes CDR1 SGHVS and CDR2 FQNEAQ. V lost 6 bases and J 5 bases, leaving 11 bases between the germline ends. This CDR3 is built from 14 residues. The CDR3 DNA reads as TGTGCCAGCAGTAAGCTTGGCAATAATTCACCCCTCCACTTT. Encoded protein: CASSKLGNNSPLHF.

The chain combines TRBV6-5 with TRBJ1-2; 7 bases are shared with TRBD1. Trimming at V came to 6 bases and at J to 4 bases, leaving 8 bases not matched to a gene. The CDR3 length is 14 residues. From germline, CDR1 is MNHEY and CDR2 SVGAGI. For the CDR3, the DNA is TGTGCCAGCAGGAAAGAGGGGGCGCTCTATGGCTACACCTTC. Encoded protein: CASRKEGALYGYTF.